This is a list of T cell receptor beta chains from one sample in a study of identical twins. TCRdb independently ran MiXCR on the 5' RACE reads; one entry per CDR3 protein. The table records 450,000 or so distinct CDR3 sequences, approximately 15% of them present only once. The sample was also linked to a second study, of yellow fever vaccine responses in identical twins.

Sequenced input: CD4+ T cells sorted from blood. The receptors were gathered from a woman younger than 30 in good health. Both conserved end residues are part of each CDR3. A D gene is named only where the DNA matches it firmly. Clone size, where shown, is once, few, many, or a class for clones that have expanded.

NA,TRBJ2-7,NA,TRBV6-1,TGTGCCAGCAGTGAATCGGGGTGGCAGGGCGAGCAGTACTTC,CASSESGWQGEQYF
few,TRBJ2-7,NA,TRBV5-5,TGTGCCAGCAGCTTTCGGGACGTATACGAGCAGTACTTC,CASSFRDVYEQYF
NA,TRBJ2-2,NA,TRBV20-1,TGCAGTGCTAAGAAACCGGGACGGGAGAACACCGGGGAGCTGTTTTTT,CSAKKPGRENTGELFF
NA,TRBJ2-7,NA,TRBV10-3,TGTGCCATCAGTGACCTCGACCCATACGAGCAGTACTTC,CAISDLDPYEQYF
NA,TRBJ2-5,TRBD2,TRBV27,TGTGCCAGCAGTTCCCTCTCGGGACTAGCGGTCCGAGAGACCCAGTACTTC,CASSSLSGLAVRETQYF
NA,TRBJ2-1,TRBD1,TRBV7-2,TGTGCCAGCAGCTCCAGGGGGTTGCAGTTCTTC,CASSSRGLQFF
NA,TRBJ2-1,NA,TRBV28,TGTGCCAGCAGTTTAGCGGGGAGTGACAATGAGCAGTTCTTC,CASSLAGSDNEQFF
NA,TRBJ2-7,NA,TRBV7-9,TGTGCCAGCACATCACCGGGACGTGAAGTCTACGAGCAGTACTTC,CASTSPGREVYEQYF
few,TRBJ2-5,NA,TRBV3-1,TGTGCCAGCAGCCAGCCACTTACCCGGAGGTCAGAGACCCAGTACTTC,CASSQPLTRRSETQYF
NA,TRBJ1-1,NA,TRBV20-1,TGCAGTGCCAAGAGGGTGAACACTGAAGCTTTCTTT,CSAKRVNTEAFF
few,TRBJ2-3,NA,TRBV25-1,TGTGCCAGCAGGTTACTAGGTGGTGAGGAAACGCAGTATTTT,CASRLLGGEETQYF
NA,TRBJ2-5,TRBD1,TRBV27,TGTGCCAGCAGTTTATGGGTTTTTGGGACAGGGTTGGAAGAGACCCAGTACTTC,CASSLWVFGTGLEETQYF
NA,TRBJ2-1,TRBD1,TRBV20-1,TGCAGTGCTCCCCAAGCTCCGGACAGGGGAGACTACAATGAGCAGTTCTTC,CSAPQAPDRGDYNEQFF
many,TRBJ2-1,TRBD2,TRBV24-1,TGTGCCACCAGTGACGCTAGCGGGAGGAGTGAGCAGTTCTTC,CATSDASGRSEQFF
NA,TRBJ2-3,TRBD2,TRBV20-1,TGCAGTGCCCGTGGCGGGAGCACTAGCACAGATACGCAGTATTTT,CSARGGSTSTDTQYF
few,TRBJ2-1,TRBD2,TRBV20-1,TGCAGTGCTAGCGGGCGCGGGGGGGCCTCAGCGTACAATGAGCAGTTCTTC,CSASGRGGASAYNEQFF
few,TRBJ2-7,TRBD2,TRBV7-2,TGTGCCAGCCAAATGAGCGGGGCTCGGTACGAGCAGTACTTC,CASQMSGARYEQYF
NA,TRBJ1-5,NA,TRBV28,TGTGCCAGTAAGGTAGACCGAATTAGCAATCAGCCCCAGCATTTT,CASKVDRISNQPQHF
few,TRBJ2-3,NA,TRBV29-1,TGCAGCGTTGTTGGTGGAGGGATTAGCACAGATACGCAGTATTTT,CSVVGGGISTDTQYF
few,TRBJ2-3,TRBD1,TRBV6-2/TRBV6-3,TGTGCCAGCAGTTACCCACAGGGGAGTATGACAGATACGCAGTATTTT,CASSYPQGSMTDTQYF
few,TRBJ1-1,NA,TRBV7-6,TGTGCCAGCAGCTCTGGGCTTGGAGGGGACACTGAAGCTTTCTTT,CASSSGLGGDTEAFF
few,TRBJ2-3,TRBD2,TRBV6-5,TGTGCCAGCAGTTATAGGGCCCCGACTAGCGGTCGCACAGATACGCAGTATTTT,CASSYRAPTSGRTDTQYF
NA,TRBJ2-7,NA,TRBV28,TGTGCCAGCAGGGGGGGGACAGGCTCCCCCTACGAGCAGTACTTC,CASRGGTGSPYEQYF
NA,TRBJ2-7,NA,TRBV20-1,TGCAGTGCTAGTCGGCCCCCGGGCTACGAGCAGTACTTC,CSASRPPGYEQYF
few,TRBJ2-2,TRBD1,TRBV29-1,TGCAGCGTTGCGGGGCGACAGGGTCATACCGGGGAGCTGTTTTTT,CSVAGRQGHTGELFF
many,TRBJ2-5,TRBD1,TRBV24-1,TGTGCCACCAGTGATTTGGGGACAGGGATGCAAGAGACCCAGTACTTC,CATSDLGTGMQETQYF
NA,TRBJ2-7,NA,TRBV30,TGTGCCCAGAGTGGGGGCTCCTACGAGCAGTACTTC,CAQSGGSYEQYF
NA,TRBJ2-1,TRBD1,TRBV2,TGTGCCAGCAGTCAGCTCGGGACAGGGCACCCCTACAATGAGCAGTTCTTC,CASSQLGTGHPYNEQFF
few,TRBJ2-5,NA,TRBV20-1,TGCAGTGCTACCCTGCCGAGGTTCCAAGAGACCCAGTACTTC,CSATLPRFQETQYF
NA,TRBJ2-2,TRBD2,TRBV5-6,TGTGCCAGCAGCTTGACCTTAGCGGGGGGGCCGAACACCGGGGAGCTGTTTTTT,CASSLTLAGGPNTGELFF
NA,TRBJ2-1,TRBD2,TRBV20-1,TGCAGTGCCACCGCTAACCTGAGAGGCGGGAGGGCCCTCAATGAGCAGTTCTTC,CSATANLRGGRALNEQFF
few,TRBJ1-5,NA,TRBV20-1,TGCAGTGCTAGAGGCGTAATTACAGGGTATCAGCCCCAGCATTTT,CSARGVITGYQPQHF
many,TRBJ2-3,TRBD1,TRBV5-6,TGTGCCAGCAGCGCGGACAGGCGCACAGATACGCAGTATTTT,CASSADRRTDTQYF
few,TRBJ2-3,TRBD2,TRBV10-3,TGTGCCATCAGTGAGCCCGGACTAGCTGGTACAGATACGCAGTATTTT,CAISEPGLAGTDTQYF
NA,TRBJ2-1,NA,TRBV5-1,TGCGCCAGCAGCTTGAGGACTGCCACAGGGTGGTTCTTC,CASSLRTATGWFF
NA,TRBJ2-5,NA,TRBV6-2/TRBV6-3,TGTGCCAGCAGTTACTCGGATAGAGGGAAAGAGACCCAGTACTTC,CASSYSDRGKETQYF
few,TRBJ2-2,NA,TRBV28,TGTGCCAGCAGTCGGAGGGCCGGGGAGCTGTTTTTT,CASSRRAGELFF
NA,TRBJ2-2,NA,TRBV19,TGTGCCAGTAGTATAACGTCCCTTGCATCAGGGAACACCGGGGAGCTGTTTTTT,CASSITSLASGNTGELFF
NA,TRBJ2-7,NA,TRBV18,TGTGCCAGCTCACCCGACACGAACTACGAGCAGTACTTC,CASSPDTNYEQYF
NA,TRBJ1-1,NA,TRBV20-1,TGCAGTGCGCACTTAATAGGACCGAGCACTGAAGCTTTCTTT,CSAHLIGPSTEAFF
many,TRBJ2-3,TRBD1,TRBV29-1,TGCAGTGGGACAGTTAGCACAGATACGCAGTATTTT,CSGTVSTDTQYF
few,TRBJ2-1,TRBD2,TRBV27,TGTGCCAGCAGTTTAACATGGCTAGCGGACTACAATGAGCAGTTCTTC,CASSLTWLADYNEQFF
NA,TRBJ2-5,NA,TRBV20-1,TGCAGTGCTTCTTTCGCGGGGACGTTGGAGACCCAGTACTTC,CSASFAGTLETQYF
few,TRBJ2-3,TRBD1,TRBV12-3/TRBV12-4,TGTGCCAGCAGTTTCCCTCCGTTACAGGGGAGCACAGATACGCAGTATTTT,CASSFPPLQGSTDTQYF
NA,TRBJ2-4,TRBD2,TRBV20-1,TGCAGTGCTAGAGAAATAGCGGGGGCCATAGTGATAGCCAAAAACATTCAGTACTTC,CSAREIAGAIVIAKNIQYF
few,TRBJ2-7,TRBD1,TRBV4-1,TGCGCCAGCAGCCCAGACGGGACAGGAGACCCCTACGAGCAGTACTTC,CASSPDGTGDPYEQYF
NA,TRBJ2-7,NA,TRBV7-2,TGTGCCAGCAGCTTCGTTCCCTACGAGCAGTACTTC,CASSFVPYEQYF
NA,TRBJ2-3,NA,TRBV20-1,TGCAGTGCTCCAAGAGGTGTCACGAATACGCAGTATTTT,CSAPRGVTNTQYF
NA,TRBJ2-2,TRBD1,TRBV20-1,TGCAGTGCAGCAACGCCGGGACAGGGGTGGACCGGGGAGCTGTTTTTT,CSAATPGQGWTGELFF
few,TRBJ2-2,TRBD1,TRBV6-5,TGTGCCAGCAGTTACTCGATAGGGACAGCCAACACCGGGGAGCTGTTTTTT,CASSYSIGTANTGELFF
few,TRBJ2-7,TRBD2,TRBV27,TGTGCCAGCAGTAGTAGGGGGACTAGCGGGAGAGTCTGGCTAAGCGAGCAGTACTTC,CASSSRGTSGRVWLSEQYF